This T cell receptor beta chain originates from a study of T cells in Graves' hyperthyroidism and ophthalmopathy. Per germline, CDR1 MNHEY and CDR2 SVGAGI. The CDR3 has 13 amino acids. The germline V and J ends were trimmed by 0 bases and 7 bases, with 7 bases remaining between them. Amplification of TCR beta CDR3 regions was performed using RNA transcripts as template. An initial round of RT-PCR targeting the TCR CDR3 relied on the HTBI primer set. TCRdb reprocessed the multiplex PCR reads with MiXCR, giving one entry per CDR3 protein. The data show 500,000 or so distinct CDR3 sequences, about 15% seen once.

The sequencing sample was made of blood. The rearrangement links TRBV6-5 to TRBJ1-5; unclear D gene. This sequence was found in a woman between 18 and 30 years old with Graves' ophthalmopathy. The CDR3 protein is CASSYSVGQPQHF. The CDR3 bases are TGTGCCAGCAGTTACTCCGTTGGGCAGCCCCAGCATTTT.